This entry lists 16 T cell receptor beta chains sequenced from one sample in a study of PD-L1 blockade in urothelial cancer (TCRdb year 2017). Library preparation was by the immunoSEQ multiplex PCR assay. Not all clones reach the TCRdb copy of this immuneACCESS table, which keeps in-frame sequences only. Checked studies attribute under half of the gap to unresolved V genes and leave the rest unexplained. The sample table holds around 120,000 clones, of which roughly 84% were seen once. The ten largest clones represent about 2.4% of the sample. The sequences come from PBMCs, collected around atezolizumab (anti-PD-L1) treatment. The receptors derive from a man in his fifties with urothelial cancer.

The chain is built from TRBV11-2 and TRBJ1-1; 7 positions agree with TRBD1. Per germline, CDR1 SGHAT and CDR2 FQNNGV. The CDR3 covers 13 residues. V trimming: 1 base; J trimming: 7 bases; junction bases outside the gene matches: 3. DNA for the CDR3: TGTGCCAGCAGCTTAGTACAGGGGAGTGAAGCTTTCTTT. Encoded protein: CASSLVQGSEAFF. The whole variable domain, filled in from reference TRBV11-2 and TRBJ1-1, reads EAGVAQSPRYKIIEKRQSVAFWCNPISGHATLYWYQQILGQGPKLLIQFQNNGVVDDSQLPKDRFSAERLKGVDSTLKIQPAKLEDSAVYLCASSLVQGSEAFFGQGTRLTVV.

The rearrangement links TRBV28 to TRBJ1-1, with 10 bases that match TRBD1. There are 15 residues in the CDR3. Per the germline V gene, CDR1 is MDHEN and CDR2 is SYDVKM. V lost 4 bases, J lost 5 bases, and 7 bases stayed unmatched. The chain's CDR3 is CASSSLTGGATEAFF. The CDR3, as DNA: TGTGCCAGCAGTTCGCTGACAGGGGGCGCGACTGAAGCTTTCTTT. The full variable domain, in which reference TRBV28 and TRBJ1-1 provide the parts outside the CDR3, is DVKVTQSSRYLVKRTGEKVFLECVQDMDHENMFWYRQDPGLGLRLIYFSYDVKMKEKGDIPEGYSVSREKKERFSLILESASTNQTSMYLCASSSLTGGATEAFFGQGTRLTVV.

The chain links TRBV7-9 to TRBJ1-2, with D hard to call. The length of the CDR3 is 13 residues. V dropped 3 bases and J dropped 4 bases, with 9 bases sitting between them. Germline values: CDR1 SEHNR, CDR2 FQNEAQ (reference sequence). The CDR3 nucleotides read TGTGCCAGCAGCTTCTACAGTAGCTATGGCTACACCTTC. It codes for CASSFYSSYGYTF.

As concerns this clone: Within the sample, other DNA sequences also encode this same CDR3. The chain uses TRBV6-5 and TRBJ1-1; 7 positions match TRBD1. Looked up from germline, CDR1 is MNHEY and CDR2 is SVGAGI. V was clipped by 5 bases and J by 1 base; unmatched bases: 1. The CDR3 is 13 residues long. As DNA, the CDR3 is TGTGCCAGCAGTAGACAGGGGAACACTGAAGCTTTCTTT. The encoded protein is CASSRQGNTEAFF.

The chain has TRBV2 and TRBJ1-3, with a tentative D call TRBD1 (6 bases). The CDR3 is 15 amino acids. Germline CDR1 is SNHLY and CDR2 is FYNNEI. V gave up 5 bases and J gave up 2 bases, with 13 bases separating them. The CDR3 nucleotides are TGTGCCAGCAGTCCGGACAGAGCGACTGGAAACACCATATATTTT. Protein product: CASSPDRATGNTIYF.

J is TRBJ2-1 and V is TRBV5-1, with D maybe TRBD2 (6 bases). This CDR3 contains 17 residues. Germline-derived CDR1 and CDR2 are SGHRS and YFSETQ. V lost 5 bases and J 0 bases, leaving 18 bases between the germline ends. CDR3 protein: CASRSGTSGVSYNEQFF. The CDR3 DNA is TGCGCCAGCAGATCCGGGACCTCGGGAGTCTCCTACAATGAGCAGTTCTTC.

This clone was seen a single time. The chain carries TRBV28 and TRBJ2-3, with D tentatively TRBD2 (6 bases). CDR1 and CDR2 from the germline V gene are MDHEN and SYDVKM. This CDR3 contains 15 residues. Deletions cut 4 bases from V and 7 bases from J, with 18 bases between. The CDR3 spells CASSYGLHGGYTQYF. CDR3 sequence (DNA): TGTGCCAGCAGTTATGGACTACATGGTGGTTATACGCAGTATTTT.

The rearrangement joins TRBV6-5 to TRBJ1-4; 9 bases agree with TRBD1. The V and J ends lost 7 bases and 8 bases, in that order; junction bases with no gene match: 5. This CDR3 is built from 13 residues. Germline V gene sequence: CDR1 MNHEY, CDR2 SVGAGI. The CDR3 coding sequence is TGTGCCAGCACGGACAGGGGTAGGGAAAAACTGTTTTTT. Its protein product is CASTDRGREKLFF.

In its sample, this clone was seen a few times. The chain has TRBV6-1 and TRBJ2-2; 8 nucleotides match TRBD2. Germline values: CDR1 MNHNS, CDR2 SASEGT. With 4 bases clipped from V and 0 bases from J, the junction kept 4 bases outside the gene matches. The CDR3 has 16 amino acids. As DNA, the CDR3 is TGTGCCAGCAGTGTACGACTAGCGACGAACACCGGGGAGCTGTTTTTT. This encodes CASSVRLATNTGELFF.

This chain joins TRBV18 and TRBJ1-1, with TRBD1 as a possible D gene (5 bases). The germline V gene has CDR1 KGHSH and CDR2 LQKENI. The length of the CDR3 is 15 residues. Trimming took off 2 bases at V and 0 bases at J, with 10 bases between the two ends. The CDR3 sequence is CASSPSGGVNTEAFF. The CDR3, as DNA: TGTGCCAGCTCACCATCGGGGGGGGTGAACACTGAAGCTTTCTTT.

V usage is TRBV6-5 and J usage is TRBJ1-6, with 8 bases identical to TRBD1. With 2 bases clipped from V and 6 bases from J, the junction kept 3 bases outside the gene matches. The CDR3 runs 15 residues. Germline lookup yields CDR1 MNHEY and CDR2 SVGAGI. CDR3 DNA sequence: TGTGCCAGCAGTTACGTGGGACAGGCTAATTCACCCCTCCACTTT. Translating it yields CASSYVGQANSPLHF.

This clone was counted at least ten times. The chain couples TRBV6-4 to TRBJ2-3, with TRBD1 matching over 7 bases. V lost 3 bases and J lost 4; bases outside the gene matches: 4. The length of the CDR3 is 14 residues. Germline values: CDR1 MRHNA, CDR2 SNTAGT. The CDR3 coding sequence is TGTGCCAGCAGTGAATCCACAGGGGCAGATACGCAGTATTTT. Translation: CASSESTGADTQYF.

The chain combines TRBV11-1 with TRBJ2-7, with D unclear. Germline CDR1 and CDR2: SGHAT and FQDESV (reference sequence). V lost 5 bases, J lost 1 base, and 15 bases lay in between. CDR3 length: 15 amino acids. For the CDR3, the DNA is TGTGCCAGCAGCCCTCGGGTCGTAGGATCCTACGAGCAGTACTTC. Translating it yields CASSPRVVGSYEQYF.

V gene TRBV30 combines with J gene TRBJ2-7; TRBD2 matches at 9 bases. J lost 5 bases, V lost 3 bases, and 2 bases had no gene match. The CDR3 spans 12 residues. Germline V gives CDR1 GTSNPN, CDR2 SVGIG (reference sequence). For the CDR3, the DNA is TGTGCCTGGAGGTCTAGCGGGAACGAGCAGTACTTC. Protein product: CAWRSSGNEQYF.

This clone appeared a few times. The chain employs TRBV28 and TRBJ2-3; 9 bases fit TRBD1. V shed 6 bases and J 2 bases; nucleotides not matched to a gene: 9. The CDR3 has 16 residues. CDR1 is MDHEN and CDR2 is SYDVKM in the germline V gene. The CDR3 DNA sequence: TGTGCCAGCAGCATCGAAGACAGGGGGGTCACAGATACGCAGTATTTT. This translates into CASSIEDRGVTDTQYF.

The chain has TRBV5-1 and TRBJ2-1; 9 bases agree with TRBD2. This CDR3 contains 15 residues. From germline, CDR1 is SGHRS and CDR2 YFSETQ. V shed 0 bases and J 5 bases; nucleotides not matched to a gene: 3. CDR3 protein: CASSLGLADDNEQFF. The CDR3 bases are TGCGCCAGCAGCTTGGGACTAGCGGACGACAATGAGCAGTTCTTC.